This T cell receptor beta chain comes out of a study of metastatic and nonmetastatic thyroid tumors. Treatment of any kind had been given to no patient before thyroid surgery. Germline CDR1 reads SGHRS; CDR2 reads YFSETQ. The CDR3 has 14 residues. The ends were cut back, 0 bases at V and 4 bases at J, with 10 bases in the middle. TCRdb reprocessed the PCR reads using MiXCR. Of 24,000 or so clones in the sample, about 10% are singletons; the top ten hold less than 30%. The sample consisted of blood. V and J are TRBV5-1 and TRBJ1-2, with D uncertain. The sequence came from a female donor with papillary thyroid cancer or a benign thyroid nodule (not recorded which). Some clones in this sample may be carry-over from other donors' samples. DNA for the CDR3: TGCGCCAGCAGCTTGGTGGCCAGCTCCTATGGCTACACCTTC. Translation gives CASSLVASSYGYTF.